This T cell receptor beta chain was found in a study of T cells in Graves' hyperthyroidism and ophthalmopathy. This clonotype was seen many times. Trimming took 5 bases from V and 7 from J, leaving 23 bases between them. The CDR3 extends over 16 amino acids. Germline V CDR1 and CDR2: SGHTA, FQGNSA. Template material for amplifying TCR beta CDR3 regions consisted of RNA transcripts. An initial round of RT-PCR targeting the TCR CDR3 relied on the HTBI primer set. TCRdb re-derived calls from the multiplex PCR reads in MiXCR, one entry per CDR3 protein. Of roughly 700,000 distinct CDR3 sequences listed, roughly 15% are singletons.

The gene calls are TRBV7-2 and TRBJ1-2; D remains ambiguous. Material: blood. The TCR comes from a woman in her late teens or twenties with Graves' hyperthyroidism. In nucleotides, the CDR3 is TGTGCCAGCAGCCTCCACCTCAACCCGGGGTTAAGTGGCTACACCTTC. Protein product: CASSLHLNPGLSGYTF.